The sequence of this T cell receptor beta chain was determined in a study of PD-L1 blockade in urothelial cancer. The wider study: Bladder-origin urothelial cancer in males covered about 90% of the roughly 30 patients. Median blood clonality was roughly 0.088, with around 83,000 unique TCRs. Blood was subjected to analysis at 3 weeks (second dose) and 6 weeks following treatment start.

Produced via immunoSEQ multiplex PCR; TCRdb's table is partial and in-frame only. The sample shows fewer than 30,000 clones, roughly 83% of them seen only once. After removal of 0 bases from V and 1 base from J, the junction contained 2 bases not matched to a gene. The CDR3 covers 15 residues. From germline, CDR1 is SGHRS and CDR2 YFSETQ. The origin of this receptor is a man between 70 and 80 years old with urothelial cancer. The sample in question was PBMCs, obtained around atezolizumab (anti-PD-L1) treatment. The chain has TRBV5-1 and TRBJ2-7; TRBD1 matches 9 bases. CDR3 in amino acids: CASSLVTGGSYEQYF. The DNA for the CDR3 is TGCGCCAGCAGCTTGGTGACAGGGGGTTCCTACGAGCAGTACTTC.